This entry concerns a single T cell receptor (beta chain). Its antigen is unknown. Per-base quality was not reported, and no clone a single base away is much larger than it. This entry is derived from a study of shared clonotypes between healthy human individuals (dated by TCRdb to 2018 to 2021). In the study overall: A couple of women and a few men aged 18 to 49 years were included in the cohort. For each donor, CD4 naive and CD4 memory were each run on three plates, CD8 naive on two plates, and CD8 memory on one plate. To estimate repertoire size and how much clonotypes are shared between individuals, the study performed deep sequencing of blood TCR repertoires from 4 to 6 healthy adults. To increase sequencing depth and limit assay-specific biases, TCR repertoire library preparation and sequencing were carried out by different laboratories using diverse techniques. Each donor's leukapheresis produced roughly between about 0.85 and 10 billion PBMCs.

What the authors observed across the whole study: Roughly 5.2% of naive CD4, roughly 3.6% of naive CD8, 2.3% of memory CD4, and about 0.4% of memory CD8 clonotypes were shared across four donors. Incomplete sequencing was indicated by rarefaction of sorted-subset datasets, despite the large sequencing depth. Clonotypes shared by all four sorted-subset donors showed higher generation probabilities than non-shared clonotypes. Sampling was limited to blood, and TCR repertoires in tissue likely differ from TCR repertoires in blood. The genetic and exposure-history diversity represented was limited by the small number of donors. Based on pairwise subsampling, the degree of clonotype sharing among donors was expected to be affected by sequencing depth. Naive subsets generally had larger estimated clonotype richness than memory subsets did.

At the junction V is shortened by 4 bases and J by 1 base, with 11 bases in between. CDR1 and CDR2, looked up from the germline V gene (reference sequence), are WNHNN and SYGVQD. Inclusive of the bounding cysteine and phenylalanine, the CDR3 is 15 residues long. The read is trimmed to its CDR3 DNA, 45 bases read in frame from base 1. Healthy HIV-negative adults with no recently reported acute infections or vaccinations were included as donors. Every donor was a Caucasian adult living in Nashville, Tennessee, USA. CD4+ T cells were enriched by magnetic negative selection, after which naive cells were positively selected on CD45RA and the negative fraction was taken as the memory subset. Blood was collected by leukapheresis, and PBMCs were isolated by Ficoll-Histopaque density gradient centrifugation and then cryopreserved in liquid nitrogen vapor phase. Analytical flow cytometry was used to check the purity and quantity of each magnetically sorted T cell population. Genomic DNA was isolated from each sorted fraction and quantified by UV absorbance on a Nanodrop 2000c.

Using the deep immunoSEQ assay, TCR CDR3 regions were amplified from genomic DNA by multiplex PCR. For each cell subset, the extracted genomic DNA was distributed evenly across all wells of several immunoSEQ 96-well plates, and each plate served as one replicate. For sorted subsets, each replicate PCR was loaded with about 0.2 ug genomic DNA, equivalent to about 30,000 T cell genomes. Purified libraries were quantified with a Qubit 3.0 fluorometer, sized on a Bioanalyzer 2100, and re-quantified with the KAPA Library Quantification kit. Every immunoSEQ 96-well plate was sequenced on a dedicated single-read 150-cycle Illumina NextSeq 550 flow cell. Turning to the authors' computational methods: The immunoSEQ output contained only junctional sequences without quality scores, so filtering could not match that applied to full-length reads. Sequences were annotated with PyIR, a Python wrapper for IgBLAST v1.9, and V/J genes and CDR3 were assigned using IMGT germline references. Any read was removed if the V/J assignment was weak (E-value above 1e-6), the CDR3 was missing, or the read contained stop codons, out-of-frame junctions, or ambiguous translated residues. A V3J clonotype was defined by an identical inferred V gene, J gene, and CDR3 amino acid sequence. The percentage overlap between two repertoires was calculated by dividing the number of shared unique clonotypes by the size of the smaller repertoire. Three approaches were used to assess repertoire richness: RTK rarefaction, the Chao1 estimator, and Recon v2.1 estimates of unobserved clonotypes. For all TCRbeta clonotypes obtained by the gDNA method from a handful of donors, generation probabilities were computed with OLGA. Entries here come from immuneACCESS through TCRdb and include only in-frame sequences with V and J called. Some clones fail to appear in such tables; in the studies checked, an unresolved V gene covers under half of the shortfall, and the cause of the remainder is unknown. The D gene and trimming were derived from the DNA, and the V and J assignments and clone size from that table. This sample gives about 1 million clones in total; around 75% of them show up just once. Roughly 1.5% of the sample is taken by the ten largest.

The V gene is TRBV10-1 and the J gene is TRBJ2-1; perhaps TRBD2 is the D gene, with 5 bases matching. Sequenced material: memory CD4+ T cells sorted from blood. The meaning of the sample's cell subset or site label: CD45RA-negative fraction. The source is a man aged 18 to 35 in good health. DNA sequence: TGCGCCAGCAGTGGAGGGTCGAAATCCTACAATGAGCAGTTCTTC. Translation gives CASSGGSKSYNEQFF.